This T cell receptor beta chain was sequenced in a study of blood T cell repertoires in COVID-19. This CDR3 region has 12 residues. Trimming shortened V by 3 bases and J by 2 bases, and 8 bases separated the two germline ends. CDR1 is DFQATT and CDR2 is SNEGSKA in the germline V gene (reference sequence). The authors' processing: Reference gene primer amplification yielded estimated nucleated cell counts. Sequencing used immunoSEQ multiplex PCR; TCRdb keeps in-frame clones, though not all of them. The V and J calls and clone size are taken from that table; D and trimming were inferred from the DNA. The sample carries about 160,000 clones, roughly 90% recorded once.

The V gene is TRBV20-1, the J gene TRBJ2-7, with D perhaps TRBD1 (6 bases). The specimen was peripheral blood. This receptor was taken from a man aged 55-75 years with active or convalescent COVID-19. CDR3 sequence (DNA): TGCAGTGCTAGTGCAGGGGCCTACGAGCAGTACTTC. Translating gives CSASAGAYEQYF.